This T cell receptor (beta chain) was sequenced in a study of blood T cell repertoires in COVID-19. Assay used: immunoSEQ multiplex PCR; TCRdb lists only in-frame clones, some missing. Among roughly 180,000 clones listed, 75% to 90% were seen once. This CDR3 contains 15 residues. Germline CDR1 and CDR2: LGHNA and YSLEER. Unmatched junction bases numbered 4, after V lost 1 base and J lost 7 bases. The sequence derives from a woman under 40 who had recovered from COVID-19. The material sequenced was PBMCs or T cells enriched from blood (not recorded which). This chain uses TRBV4-3 with TRBJ1-5; 10 bases line up with TRBD1. CDR3 nucleotide sequence: TGCGCCAGCAGCCAAGGACAGGGGGCAGGGCAGCCCCAGCATTTT. This sequence encodes CASSQGQGAGQPQHF.